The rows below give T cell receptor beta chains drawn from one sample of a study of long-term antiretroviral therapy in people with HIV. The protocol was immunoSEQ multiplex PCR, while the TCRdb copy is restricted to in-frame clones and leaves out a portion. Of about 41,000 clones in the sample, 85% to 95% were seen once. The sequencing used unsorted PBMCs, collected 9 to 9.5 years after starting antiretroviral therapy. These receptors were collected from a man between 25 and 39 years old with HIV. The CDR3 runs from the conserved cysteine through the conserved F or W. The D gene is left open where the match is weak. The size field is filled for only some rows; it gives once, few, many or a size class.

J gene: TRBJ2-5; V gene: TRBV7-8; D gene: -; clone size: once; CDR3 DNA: TGTGCCAGCAGGGCCGGGACCCATCGGGAGACCCAGTACTTC; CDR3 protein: CASRAGTHRETQYF
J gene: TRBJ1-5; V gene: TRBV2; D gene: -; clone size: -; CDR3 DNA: TGTGCCAGCAGTCCTCTGGGGGGGGGTCAGCCCCAGCATTTT; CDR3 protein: CASSPLGGGQPQHF
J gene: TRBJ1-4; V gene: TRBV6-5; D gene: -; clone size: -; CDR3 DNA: TGTGCCAGCAGTCCATTAAACGGGGAAAAACTGTTTTTT; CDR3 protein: CASSPLNGEKLFF
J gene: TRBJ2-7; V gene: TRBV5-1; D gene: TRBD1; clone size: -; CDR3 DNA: TGCGCCAGCAGCCATCCGGGACAGGGGATATACGAGCAGTACTTC; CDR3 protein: CASSHPGQGIYEQYF
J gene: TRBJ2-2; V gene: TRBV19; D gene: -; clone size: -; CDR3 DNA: TGTGCCAGTAGTCCTAGTCGTGTATTTGGGGAGCTGTTTTTT; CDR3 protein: CASSPSRVFGELFF
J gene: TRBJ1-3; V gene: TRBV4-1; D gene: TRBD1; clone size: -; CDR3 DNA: TGCGCCAGCAGCCACCCATCCCTGTGGACAGGGGCTGGAAACACCATATATTTT; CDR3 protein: CASSHPSLWTGAGNTIYF
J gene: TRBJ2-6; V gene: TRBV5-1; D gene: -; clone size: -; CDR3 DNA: TGCGCCAGCAGCTTAAATTACGGAAGCTCTGGGGCCAACGTCCTGACTTTC; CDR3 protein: CASSLNYGSSGANVLTF
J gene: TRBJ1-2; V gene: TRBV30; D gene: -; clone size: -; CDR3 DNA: TGTGCGAGGGCCGATTCTAACTATGGCTACACCTTC; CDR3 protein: CARADSNYGYTF
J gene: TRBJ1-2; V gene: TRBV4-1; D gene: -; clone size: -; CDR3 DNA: TGCGCCAGCAGCCTCCGCTTGCCAGGGAGCTATGGCTACACCTTC; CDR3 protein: CASSLRLPGSYGYTF
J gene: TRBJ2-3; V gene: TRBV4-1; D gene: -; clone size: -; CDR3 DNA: TGCGCCAGCAGCTACGGGGGCACAGATACGCAGTATTTT; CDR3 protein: CASSYGGTDTQYF
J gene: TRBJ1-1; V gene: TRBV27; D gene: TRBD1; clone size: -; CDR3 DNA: TGTGCCACCGCACAGGGGGCAAACACTGAAGCTTTCTTT; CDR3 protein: CATAQGANTEAFF
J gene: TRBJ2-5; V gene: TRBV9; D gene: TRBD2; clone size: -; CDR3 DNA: TGTGCCAGCAGCGTAGGTAGCGGGGGGGCCCAGGAGACCCAGTACTTC; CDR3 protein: CASSVGSGGAQETQYF
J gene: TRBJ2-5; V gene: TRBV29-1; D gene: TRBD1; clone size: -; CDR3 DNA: TGCAGCGTTGAGACAGGGGGTGAAGAGACCCAGTACTTC; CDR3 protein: CSVETGGEETQYF
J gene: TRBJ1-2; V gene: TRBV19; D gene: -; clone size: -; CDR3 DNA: TGTGCCAGTAGTTCCGGGACATCGGCCTATGGCTACACCTTC; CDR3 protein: CASSSGTSAYGYTF
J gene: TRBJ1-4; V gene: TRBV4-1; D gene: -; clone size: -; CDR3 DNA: TGCGCCAGCAGCTCACTGAGCAGGGCTAGTGAAAAACTGTTTTTT; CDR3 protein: CASSSLSRASEKLFF
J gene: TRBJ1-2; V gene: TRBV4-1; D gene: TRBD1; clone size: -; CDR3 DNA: TGCGCCAGCAGACGGGCCAGACAGGGCGACTATGGCTACACCTTC; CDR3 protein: CASRRARQGDYGYTF
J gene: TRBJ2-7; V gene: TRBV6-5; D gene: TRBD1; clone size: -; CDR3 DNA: TGTGCCAGCAGTTTCGATCCGGGACAGGTCTACGAGCAGTACTTC; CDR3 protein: CASSFDPGQVYEQYF
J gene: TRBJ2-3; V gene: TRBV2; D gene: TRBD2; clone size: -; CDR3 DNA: TGTGCCAGCAGTGAAGAGCTAGCGGGGCGCACAGATACGCAGTATTTT; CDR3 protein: CASSEELAGRTDTQYF
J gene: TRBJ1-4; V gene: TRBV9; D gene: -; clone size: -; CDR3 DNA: TGTGCCAGCAGCGTAGGTAGGACGAGGGAAAAACTGTTTTTT; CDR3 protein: CASSVGRTREKLFF
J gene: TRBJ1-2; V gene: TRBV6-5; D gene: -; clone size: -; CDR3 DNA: TGTGCCAGCAGTTTGGACTTAAACTATGGCTACACCTTC; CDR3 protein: CASSLDLNYGYTF
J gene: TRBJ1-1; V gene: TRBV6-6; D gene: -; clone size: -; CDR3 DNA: TGTGCCAGCAGTAGTCAGGGAGGGAACACTGAAGCTTTCTTT; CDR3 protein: CASSSQGGNTEAFF
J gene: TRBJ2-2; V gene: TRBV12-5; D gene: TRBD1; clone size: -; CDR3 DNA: TGTGCTAGTGGTCGGGACAGCTCTTACACCGGGGAGCTGTTTTTT; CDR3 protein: CASGRDSSYTGELFF
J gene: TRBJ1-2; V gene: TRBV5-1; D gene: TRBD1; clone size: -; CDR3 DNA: TGCGCCAGCAGCCGGGACAGGGACGGCTACACCTTC; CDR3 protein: CASSRDRDGYTF
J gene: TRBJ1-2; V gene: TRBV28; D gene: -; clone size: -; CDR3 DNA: TGTGCCAGCACTAAGACAGAGATCTATGGCTACACCTTC; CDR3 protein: CASTKTEIYGYTF
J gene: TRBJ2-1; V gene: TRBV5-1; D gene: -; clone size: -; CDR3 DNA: TGCGCCAGCAGCTACAGACAGGCTTTTACGAATGAGCAGTTCTTC; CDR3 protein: CASSYRQAFTNEQFF
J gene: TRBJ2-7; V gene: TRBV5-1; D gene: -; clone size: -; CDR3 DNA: TGCGCCAGCAGCAGCCAAGACAGAGGCGAGCAGTACTTC; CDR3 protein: CASSSQDRGEQYF
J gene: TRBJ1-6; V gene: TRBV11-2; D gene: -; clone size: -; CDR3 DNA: TGTGCCAGCAGCTTGGGGCTGAGTAGTGGTTCACCCCTCCACTTT; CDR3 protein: CASSLGLSSGSPLHF
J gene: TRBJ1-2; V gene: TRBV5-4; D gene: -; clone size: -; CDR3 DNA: TGTGCCAGCAGCTTCCCCCCCGGGGGTGGCTATGGCTACACCTTC; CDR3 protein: CASSFPPGGGYGYTF
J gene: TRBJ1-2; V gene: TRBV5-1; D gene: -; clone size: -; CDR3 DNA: TGCGCCAGCAGCGAATCGATGGCAGACTATGGCTACACCTTC; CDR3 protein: CASSESMADYGYTF
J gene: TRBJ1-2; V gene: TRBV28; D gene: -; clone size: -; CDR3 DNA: TGTGCCAGCATCCCCTGGACAGCCGGTTATGGCTACACCTTC; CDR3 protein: CASIPWTAGYGYTF
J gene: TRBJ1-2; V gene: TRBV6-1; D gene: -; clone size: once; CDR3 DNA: TGTGCCAGCAGTGAATTAGGGGGGTGGGGCGAGGTTGGCTACACCTTC; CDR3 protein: CASSELGGWGEVGYTF
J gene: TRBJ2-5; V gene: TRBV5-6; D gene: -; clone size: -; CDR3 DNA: TGTGCCAGCAGCTTGAGGCTGGGGGGCCAAGAGACCCAGTACTTC; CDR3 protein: CASSLRLGGQETQYF
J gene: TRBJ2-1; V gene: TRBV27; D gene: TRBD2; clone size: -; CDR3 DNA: TGTGCCAGCAGCCTGCTAGCGGACAACTACAATGAGCAGTTCTTC; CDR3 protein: CASSLLADNYNEQFF
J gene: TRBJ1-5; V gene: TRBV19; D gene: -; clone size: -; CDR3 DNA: TGTGCCAGTAGTGTGGGGCCAGATCAGCCCCAGCATTTT; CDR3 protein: CASSVGPDQPQHF
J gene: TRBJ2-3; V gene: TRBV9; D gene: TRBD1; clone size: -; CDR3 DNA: TGTGCCAGCAGCGTCTGGACAGGGGCCACAGATACGCAGTATTTT; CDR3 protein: CASSVWTGATDTQYF
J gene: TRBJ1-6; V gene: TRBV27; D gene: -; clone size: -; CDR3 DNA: TGTGCCAGCAGTTTGGGACTACTCAATACACCCCTCCACTTT; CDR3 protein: CASSLGLLNTPLHF
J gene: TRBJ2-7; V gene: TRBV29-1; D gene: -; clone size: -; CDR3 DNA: TGCAGCGTTCGTAACGGGTCCTACGAGCAGTACTTC; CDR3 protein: CSVRNGSYEQYF
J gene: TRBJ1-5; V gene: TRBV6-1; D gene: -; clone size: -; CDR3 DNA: TGTGCCAGCAGTGAAAATGGCAGCAATCAGCCCCAGCATTTT; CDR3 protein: CASSENGSNQPQHF
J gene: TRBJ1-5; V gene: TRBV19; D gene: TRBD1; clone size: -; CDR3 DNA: TGTGCCAGTAACGGAAGGGGGCCCCTTGATCAGCCCCAGCATTTT; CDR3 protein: CASNGRGPLDQPQHF